These 5 T cell receptor beta chains were all obtained from the same sample, sequenced in a study of blood T cell repertoires in COVID-19. Profiling relied on immunoSEQ multiplex PCR, and the TCRdb table lists in-frame clones only, not all of them. The sample holds around 340,000 clones; roughly nine tenths are singletons and the top ten take less than 5%. Sequencing used peripheral blood. These receptors all stem from an older woman with COVID-19, enrolled during active disease.

This chain uses TRBV28 with TRBJ1-4, with D perhaps TRBD1 (5 bases). The CDR3 is 15 amino acids. Germline assignment: CDR1 MDHEN and CDR2 SYDVKM. V dropped 6 bases and J dropped 0 bases, with 11 bases sitting between them. The CDR3 sequence: CASRVGGTTNEKLFF. In DNA, the CDR3 is TGTGCCAGCAGGGTGGGGGGAACAACTAATGAAAAACTGTTTTTT.

The chain combines TRBV27 with TRBJ1-1; 7 bases are a match to TRBD1. The CDR3 loop spans 15 amino acids. V was pared by 7 bases and J by 1 base, with 9 bases of the junction left unmatched. Germline V gives CDR1 MNHEY, CDR2 SMNVEV (reference sequence). The CDR3 nucleotides read TGTGCCAGCACTCGAAGACAGGGAGCGAACACTGAAGCTTTCTTT. This codes for CASTRRQGANTEAFF.

The chain carries TRBV11-1 and TRBJ1-1; 7 bases line up with TRBD1. V gave up 2 bases and J gave up 5 bases; unmatched junction bases: 5. Per the germline V gene, CDR1 is SGHAT and CDR2 is FQDESV (reference sequence). The CDR3 has 14 residues. This CDR3 reads CASSLKGAGTEAFF. The CDR3 DNA sequence: TGTGCCAGCAGCTTAAAGGGGGCAGGAACTGAAGCTTTCTTT.

The chain combines TRBV30 with TRBJ1-1; D is undetermined. The CDR3 length is 16 residues. V lost 0 bases to trimming and J lost 5 bases, with 19 bases between them. Germline V gene data show CDR1 as GTSNPN and CDR2 as SVGIG (reference sequence). In DNA, the CDR3 is TGTGCCTGGAGTGTATCTAGAACGGGAGGTGGGACTGAAGCTTTCTTT. It specifies CAWSVSRTGGGTEAFF. Combining the CDR3 with reference TRBV30 and TRBJ1-1 gives the whole variable domain SQTIHQWPATLVQPVGSPLSLECTVEGTSNPNLYWYRQAAGRGLQLLFYSVGIGQISSEVPQNLSASRPQDRQFILSSKKLLLSDSGFYLCAWSVSRTGGGTEAFFGQGTRLTVV.

The J gene is TRBJ2-1, the V gene TRBV7-2; 10 bases line up with TRBD2. The junction had 6 bases not matched to a gene; V was cut back by 1 base and J by 9 bases. The CDR3 spans 15 residues. Looked up from germline, CDR1 is SGHTA and CDR2 is FQGNSA. The CDR3 nucleotides read TGTGCCAGCAGCTTAGTAAGCGGGGGGGCAGGTGAGCAGTTCTTC. Residues: CASSLVSGGAGEQFF.